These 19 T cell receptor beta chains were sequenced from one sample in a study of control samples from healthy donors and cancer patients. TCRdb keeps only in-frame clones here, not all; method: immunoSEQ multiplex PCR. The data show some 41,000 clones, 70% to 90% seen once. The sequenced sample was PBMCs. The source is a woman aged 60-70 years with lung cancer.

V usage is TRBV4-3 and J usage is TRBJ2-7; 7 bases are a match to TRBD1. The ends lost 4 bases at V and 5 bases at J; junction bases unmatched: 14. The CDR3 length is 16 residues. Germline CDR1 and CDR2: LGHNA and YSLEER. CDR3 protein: CASSPGFRQGLDEQYF. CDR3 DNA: TGCGCCAGCAGCCCCGGATTCAGACAGGGATTAGACGAGCAGTACTTC.

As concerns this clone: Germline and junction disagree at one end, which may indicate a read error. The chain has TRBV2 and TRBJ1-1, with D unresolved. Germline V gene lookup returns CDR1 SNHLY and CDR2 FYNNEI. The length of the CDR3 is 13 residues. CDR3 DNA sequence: TGTGCCAGCAGGGAAGAGTCGAACACTGAAGCTTTCTTT. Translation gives CASREESNTEAFF.

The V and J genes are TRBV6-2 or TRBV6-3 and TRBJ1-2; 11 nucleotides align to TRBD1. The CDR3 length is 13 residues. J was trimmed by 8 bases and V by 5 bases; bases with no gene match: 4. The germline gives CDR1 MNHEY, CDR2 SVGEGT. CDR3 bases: TGTGCCAGCAGTCAGGACAGGGGGCGCGGCTACACCTTC. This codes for CASSQDRGRGYTF.

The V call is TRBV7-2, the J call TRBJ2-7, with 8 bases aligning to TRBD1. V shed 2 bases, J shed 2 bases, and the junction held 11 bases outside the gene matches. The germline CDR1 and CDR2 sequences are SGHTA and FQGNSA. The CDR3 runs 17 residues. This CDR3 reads CASSLLAGGGKPYEQYF. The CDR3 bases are TGTGCCAGCAGCTTATTAGCAGGGGGCGGAAAACCCTACGAGCAGTACTTC. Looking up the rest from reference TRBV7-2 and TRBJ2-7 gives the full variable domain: GAGVSQSPSNKVTEKGKDVELRCDPISGHTALYWYRQSLGQGLEFLIYFQGNSAPDKSGLPSDRFSAERTGGSVSTLTIQRTQQEDSAVYLCASSLLAGGGKPYEQYFGPGTRLTVT.

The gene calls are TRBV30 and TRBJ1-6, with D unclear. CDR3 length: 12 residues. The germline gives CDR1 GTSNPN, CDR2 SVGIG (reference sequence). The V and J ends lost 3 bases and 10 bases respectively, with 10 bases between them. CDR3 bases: TGTGCCTGGAGCCTACCAGCCTCACCCCTCCACTTT. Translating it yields CAWSLPASPLHF.

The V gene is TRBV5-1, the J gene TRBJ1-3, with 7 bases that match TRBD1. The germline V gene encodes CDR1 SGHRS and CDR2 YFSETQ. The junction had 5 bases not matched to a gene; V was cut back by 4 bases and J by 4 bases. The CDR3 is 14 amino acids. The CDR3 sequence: CASSPPGQGNTIYF. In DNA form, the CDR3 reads TGCGCCAGCAGCCCCCCGGGACAGGGAAACACCATATATTTT.

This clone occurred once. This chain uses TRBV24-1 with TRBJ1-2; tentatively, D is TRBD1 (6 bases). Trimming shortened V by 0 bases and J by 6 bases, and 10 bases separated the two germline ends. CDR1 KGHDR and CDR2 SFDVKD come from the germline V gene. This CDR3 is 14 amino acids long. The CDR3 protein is CATSDLNRVHGYTF. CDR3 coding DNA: TGTGCCACCAGTGATTTGAACAGGGTACATGGCTACACCTTC.

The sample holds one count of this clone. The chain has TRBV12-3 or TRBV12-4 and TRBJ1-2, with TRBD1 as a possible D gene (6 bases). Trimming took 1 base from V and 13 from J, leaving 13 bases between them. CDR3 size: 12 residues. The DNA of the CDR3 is TGTGCCAGCAGTTTAGATCGCGGCAGGGGCACCTTC. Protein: CASSLDRGRGTF.

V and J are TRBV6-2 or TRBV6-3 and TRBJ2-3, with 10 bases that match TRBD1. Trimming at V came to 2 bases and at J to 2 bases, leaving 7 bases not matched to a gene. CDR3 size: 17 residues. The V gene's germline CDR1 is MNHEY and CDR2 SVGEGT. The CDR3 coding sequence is TGTGCCAGCAGTTACCCCTCCGGGACAGGGGACACAGATACGCAGTATTTT. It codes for CASSYPSGTGDTDTQYF.

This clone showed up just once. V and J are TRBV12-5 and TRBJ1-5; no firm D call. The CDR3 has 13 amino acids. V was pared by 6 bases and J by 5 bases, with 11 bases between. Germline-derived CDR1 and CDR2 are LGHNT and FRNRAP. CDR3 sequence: CASGADYYQPQHF. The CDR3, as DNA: TGTGCTAGTGGGGCTGACTATTATCAGCCCCAGCATTTT.

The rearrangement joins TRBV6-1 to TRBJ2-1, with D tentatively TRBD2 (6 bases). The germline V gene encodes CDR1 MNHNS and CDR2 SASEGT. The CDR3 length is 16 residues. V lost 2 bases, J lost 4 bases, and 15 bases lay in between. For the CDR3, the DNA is TGTGCCAGCAGTGAACTCCGCGGGAAGCATTACAATGAGCAGTTCTTC. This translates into CASSELRGKHYNEQFF.

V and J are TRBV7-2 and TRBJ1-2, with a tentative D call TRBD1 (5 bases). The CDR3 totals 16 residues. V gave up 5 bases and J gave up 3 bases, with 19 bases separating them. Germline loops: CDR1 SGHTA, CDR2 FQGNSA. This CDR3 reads CASSRRAKTEYYGYTF. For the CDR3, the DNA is TGTGCCAGCAGCCGCAGGGCCAAAACGGAGTACTATGGCTACACCTTC.

CDR3: CATSASPAGGQYF. CDR3 coding DNA: TGTGCCACCAGTGCCTCCCCGGCAGGGGGGCAGTACTTC. V and J are TRBV24-1 and TRBJ2-7, with 7 bases fitting TRBD1. The ends lost 5 bases at V and 9 bases at J; junction bases unmatched: 9. CDR1 is KGHDR, CDR2 SFDVKD, per germline. This CDR3 spans 13 amino acids.

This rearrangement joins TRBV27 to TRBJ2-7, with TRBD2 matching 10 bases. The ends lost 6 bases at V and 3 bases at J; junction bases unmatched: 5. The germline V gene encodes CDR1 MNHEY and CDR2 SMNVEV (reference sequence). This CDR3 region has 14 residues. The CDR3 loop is CASRGLAPNYEQYF. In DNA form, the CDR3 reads TGTGCCAGCAGGGGACTAGCGCCGAACTACGAGCAGTACTTC.

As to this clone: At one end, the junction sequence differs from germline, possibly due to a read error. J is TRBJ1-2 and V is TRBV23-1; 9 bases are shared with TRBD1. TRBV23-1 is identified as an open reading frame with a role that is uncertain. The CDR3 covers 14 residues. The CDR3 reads CPSCQQGANYGYTF. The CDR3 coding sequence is TGCCCCAGCTGTCAACAGGGGGCCAACTATGGCTACACCTTC.

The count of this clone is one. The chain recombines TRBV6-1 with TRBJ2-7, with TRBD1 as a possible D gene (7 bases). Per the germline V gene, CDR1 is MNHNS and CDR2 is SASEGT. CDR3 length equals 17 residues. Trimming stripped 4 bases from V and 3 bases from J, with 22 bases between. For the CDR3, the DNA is TGTGCCAGCAGTGGGGGGGTCCCGGGACAGATACTCTACGAGCAGTACTTC. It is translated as CASSGGVPGQILYEQYF.

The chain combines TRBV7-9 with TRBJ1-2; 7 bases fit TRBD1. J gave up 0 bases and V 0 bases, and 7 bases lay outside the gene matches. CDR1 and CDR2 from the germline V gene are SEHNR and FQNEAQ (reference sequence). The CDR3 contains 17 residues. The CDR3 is CASSLALGQTANYGYTF. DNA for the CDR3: TGTGCCAGCAGCTTAGCGCTGGGACAGACAGCTAACTATGGCTACACCTTC.

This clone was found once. Written as DNA, the CDR3 is TGTGCCAGCAGCGAAGACTACTACGAGCAGTACTTC. It encodes CASSEDYYEQYF. The genes are TRBV7-9 and TRBJ2-7; perhaps TRBD2 as D (5 bases). Germline V gene data show CDR1 as SEHNR and CDR2 as FQNEAQ (reference sequence). This CDR3 comprises 12 residues. V lost 5 bases and J lost 3, with 8 bases in between.

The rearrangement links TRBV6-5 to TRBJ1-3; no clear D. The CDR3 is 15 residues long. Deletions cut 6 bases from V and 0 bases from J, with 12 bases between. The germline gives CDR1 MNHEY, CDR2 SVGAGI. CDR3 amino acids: CASRDPTGSGNTIYF. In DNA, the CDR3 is TGTGCCAGCAGGGACCCGACGGGCTCTGGAAACACCATATATTTT.